The 10 T cell receptor beta chains in this list originate from one sample, sequenced in a study of CD8+ T cells in alopecia areata (dated by TCRdb to 2017 to 2018). Sample time point, as interpreted from the label and publication: four to five weeks on oral tofacitinib. The treatment or condition label on this specimen signifies: oral pan-JAK inhibitor, 5-10 mg twice daily. Libraries were built with the immunoSEQ multiplex PCR assay. For TCR sequencing, RNA was extracted from every sample and reverse transcribed into cDNA to serve as template. TCRdb took this table from immuneACCESS and kept in-frame rearrangements with V and J called. Such tables lack part of the clones; where checked against another copy, unresolved V genes explain under half of the gap, and the rest is unexplained. Recorded for this sample are some 150,000 clones; around 87% of them occurred a single time. Less than 15% of the sample rests with the top ten.

Source: CD8+ T cells sorted from blood, taken at week 4, from a patient treated with tofacitinib. The receptors were sampled from a human donor with alopecia areata.

V and J are TRBV6-5 and TRBJ2-7, with a possible D match to TRBD1 (6 bases). The germline V and J ends were trimmed by 2 bases and 5 bases, with 13 bases remaining between them. Germline V gene lookup returns CDR1 MNHEY and CDR2 SVGAGI. CDR3 length equals 14 residues. The CDR3 DNA follows: TGTGCCAGCAGTTACAATTCAGGGGCCAACGAGCAGTACTTC. This gives the protein CASSYNSGANEQYF.

To note about this clone: The same CDR3 also results from other DNA sequences found in this sample. The chain is built from TRBV27 and TRBJ2-1; D gene ambiguous. The CDR3 is 11 amino acids. Germline CDR1 MNHEY, CDR2 SMNVEV (reference sequence). The V gene lost 5 bases and the J gene lost 7 bases, with 6 bases spanning the gap. CDR3 protein: CASSLGNEQFF. The CDR3 bases are TGTGCCAGCAGTCTAGGGAATGAGCAGTTCTTC.

V and J are TRBV5-5 and TRBJ2-5; the D is unclear. The germline CDR1 and CDR2 sequences are SGHKS and YYEKEE (reference sequence). This CDR3 contains 14 residues. Trimming left V 1 base short and J 1 base short, with 8 bases between. The CDR3 sequence: CASSLYGGQETQYF. DNA for the CDR3: TGTGCCAGCAGCTTGTACGGTGGCCAAGAGACCCAGTACTTC.

J is TRBJ2-2 and V is TRBV19, with 9 bases identical to TRBD1. The V gene end was trimmed by 3 bases and the J gene end by 6 bases; junction bases not matched to a gene: 2. The CDR3 length is 14 residues. Germline values: CDR1 LNHDA, CDR2 SQIVND (reference sequence). The CDR3 bases are TGTGCCAGTAGTATGTGGACAGGGGCCGGGGAGCTGTTTTTT. Residues: CASSMWTGAGELFF.

The chain recombines TRBV7-2 with TRBJ1-5, with D hard to call. The CDR3 is 15 residues long. Per the germline V gene, CDR1 is SGHTA and CDR2 is FQGNSA. Trimming cost V 5 bases and J 1 base, with 12 bases left between them. DNA for the CDR3: TGTGCCAGCAGCCTGCGGAGGACGAGCAATCAGCCCCAGCATTTT. This translates into CASSLRRTSNQPQHF.

The chain recombines TRBV7-9 with TRBJ2-2; 8 bases map to TRBD1. Germline V lookup: CDR1 SEHNR, CDR2 FQNEAQ (reference sequence). The CDR3 covers 15 residues. V trimming: 3 bases; J trimming: 4 bases; junction bases outside the gene matches: 4. The CDR3 coding sequence is TGTGCCAGCAGCTTGCCGGGACAGGTCACCGGGGAGCTGTTTTTT. This encodes CASSLPGQVTGELFF.

This sequence joins TRBV11-2 and TRBJ2-2, with D possibly matching TRBD1 (6 bases). CDR3 length: 17 amino acids. CDR1 and CDR2 (germline): SGHAT, FQNNGV. Between the trimmed V and J ends, which lost 5 bases and 3 bases, there was a span of 19 bases. DNA of the CDR3: TGTGCCAGCAGCAGAGACAGGTGGCAAGAGGACACCGGGGAGCTGTTTTTT. It translates to CASSRDRWQEDTGELFF.

In its sample, this clone was seen once. This chain uses TRBV29-1 with TRBJ2-6; D unclear. V was trimmed by 3 bases and J by 0 bases, leaving 12 bases between them. CDR1 SQVTM and CDR2 ANQGSEA come from the germline V gene. The CDR3 spans 16 residues. The CDR3 DNA reads as TGCAGCGTTGAGGCCCGAGGACCCTCTGGGGCCAACGTCCTGACTTTC. This encodes CSVEARGPSGANVLTF.

This clone appeared a few times. The chain joins TRBV18 to TRBJ2-5; D may correspond to TRBD1 or TRBD2 (6 bases each). TRBJ2-7 matches the DNA end more closely, so the J call is doubtful. The CDR3 runs to 17 residues. Germline CDR1 KGHSH, CDR2 LQKENI. The CDR3 reads CASSPSDGGAHSYEQYF. The CDR3 nucleotides are TGTGCCAGCTCACCTTCGGACGGGGGCGCCCACTCCTACGAGCAGTACTTC.

As regards this clone: The same CDR3 is also encoded by other DNA sequences in this sample. The V gene is TRBV30, the J gene TRBJ2-1; a possible D gene is TRBD2 (5 bases). The V gene's germline CDR1 is GTSNPN and CDR2 SVGIG (reference sequence). V dropped 0 bases and J dropped 2 bases, with 8 bases sitting between them. This CDR3 has 14 amino acids. The CDR3 DNA is TGTGCCTGGAGTGTACCCGGGACCTACAATGAGCAGTTCTTC. Translating gives CAWSVPGTYNEQFF. Filled out from reference TRBV30 and TRBJ2-1, the complete variable domain reads SQTIHQWPATLVQPVGSPLSLECTVEGTSNPNLYWYRQAAGRGLQLLFYSVGIGQISSEVPQNLSASRPQDRQFILSSKKLLLSDSGFYLCAWSVPGTYNEQFFGPGTRLTVL.